This T cell receptor beta chain comes out of a study of blood T cell repertoires in COVID-19. In the study overall: Sample material is recorded as cDNA or gDNA derived from T cells, B-cell-depleted T cells, or PBMCs.

The V gene's germline CDR1 is LGHDT and CDR2 YNNKEL (reference sequence). The CDR3 has 14 amino acids. V lost 4 bases to trimming and J lost 3 bases; unmatched junction nucleotides: 2. Assay: immunoSEQ multiplex PCR; the TCRdb copy retains only in-frame clones and omits some. The sample lists 70,000 to 90,000 clones; around nine tenths were seen once. The V call is TRBV3-1 (or the pseudogene TRBV3-2), the J call TRBJ1-2; TRBD1 aligns across 10 bases. Source material: peripheral blood. The TCR comes from a human donor in a cohort sampled during active COVID-19. CDR3: CASSPGQGHYGYTF. For the CDR3, the DNA is TGTGCCAGCAGCCCGGGACAGGGGCACTATGGCTACACCTTC.